This TCR beta chain emerged from a study of blood T cell repertoires in COVID-19. Study overall: Samples representing acute and convalescent COVID-19 were sourced from the United States, Italy and Spain. Nucleic acid was either cDNA or gDNA, and it came from T cells, B-cell-depleted T cells, or PBMCs.

Those who participated ranged in age from roughly 18 to 89 years and resided in roughly 26 US areas. The junction had 4 bases not matched to a gene; V was cut back by 3 bases and J by 4 bases. The CDR3 loop spans 15 amino acids. Germline V gene data show CDR1 as SGHKS and CDR2 as YYEKEE (reference sequence). Original processing methods: Reference gene primers were amplified, and this amplification served to estimate nucleated cell counts. Method: immunoSEQ multiplex PCR; TCRdb's copy keeps in-frame clones and lacks some. V and J calls and clone size are given by that table; D and trimming were obtained from the DNA. Here the sample spans 120,000 to 150,000 clones, 88% being singletons.

This chain joins TRBV5-5 and TRBJ1-6; 7 bases agree with TRBD1. Sample: PBMCs or T cells enriched from blood (not recorded which). The TCR originated in a woman younger than 45 with acute COVID-19. CDR3 region: CASSSPGQYNSPLHF. Written as DNA, the CDR3 is TGTGCCAGCAGCTCACCGGGACAGTATAATTCACCCCTCCACTTT.